Listed here are 27 T cell receptor beta chains from one sample, sequenced in a study of cytomegalovirus exposure and HLA in healthy donors. Profiled with immunoSEQ multiplex PCR; TCRdb holds only in-frame clones, not every one. This table has 120,000 or so clones, more than 70% appearing once. Sequenced: PBMCs. These receptor sequences come from a young man in good health and CMV-seronegative.

CDR3 in amino acids: CASSLRDTDYEQYF. The CDR3 region has the DNA TGTGCCAGCAGCCTCAGAGACACGGACTACGAGCAGTACTTC. The chain is built from TRBV13 and TRBJ2-7; D is uncertain. The CDR3 is made up of 14 amino acids. V was cut by 5 bases and J by 3 bases, with 14 bases left in between. Germline CDR1 reads PRHDT; CDR2 reads FYEKMQ (reference sequence).

V is TRBV5-4 and J is TRBJ1-1; TRBD1 matches 9 bases. CDR3 length: 19 residues. Germline CDR1 SGHNT, CDR2 YYREEE (reference sequence). With V trimmed by 0 bases and J by 1 base, 13 bases remained unmatched. CDR3 in DNA: TGTGCCAGCAGCTTGGACTTCCGGGACAGGGTTTATTCGAACACTGAAGCTTTCTTT. It specifies CASSLDFRDRVYSNTEAFF. Full variable domain (remainder filled in from reference TRBV5-4 and TRBJ1-1): ETGVTQSPTHLIKTRGQQVTLRCSSQSGHNTVSWYQQALGQGPQFIFQYYREEENGRGNFPPRFSGLQFPNYSSELNVNALELDDSALYLCASSLDFRDRVYSNTEAFFGQGTRLTVV.

The chain couples TRBV6-5 to TRBJ1-1, with 7 bases that match TRBD1. Germline-derived CDR1 and CDR2 are MNHEY and SVGAGI. The CDR3 sequence is 15 residues long. Trimming at V came to 2 bases and at J to 1 base, leaving 4 bases not matched to a gene. The CDR3 DNA follows: TGTGCCAGCAGTTACCCGGGACAGAAGAACACTGAAGCTTTCTTT. Translation: CASSYPGQKNTEAFF.

This CDR3 reads CASSRILEGNTEAFF. CDR3 coding DNA: TGCGCCAGCAGCCGTATACTCGAGGGGAACACTGAAGCTTTCTTT. The V call is TRBV4-1, the J call TRBJ1-1; unclear D gene. The V end lost 4 bases, the J end lost 1 base, and 13 bases lay between the germline ends. Germline CDR1 is MGHRA and CDR2 is YSYEKL. CDR3 length equals 15 residues.

The CDR3 loop is CAIGRDRNTGELFF. The CDR3, as DNA: TGTGCCATAGGGCGGGACAGGAACACCGGGGAGCTGTTTTTT. The chain is built from TRBV19 and TRBJ2-2; a weak D match, TRBD1 (7 bases). V lost 10 bases and J lost 1, with 13 bases in between. The CDR3 has 14 amino acids. Germline V lookup: CDR1 LNHDA, CDR2 SQIVND (reference sequence).

The chain employs TRBV6-5 and TRBJ2-5, with TRBD1 identical over 8 bases. CDR3 length equals 15 residues. The V segment lost 2 bases and the J segment 4 bases; nucleotides outside the gene matches: 6. CDR1 is MNHEY and CDR2 is SVGAGI in the germline V gene. The CDR3 bases are TGTGCCAGCAGTTACACCGACAGGGGCCTAGAGACCCAGTACTTC. Translation: CASSYTDRGLETQYF.

This chain connects TRBV7-6 to TRBJ2-1, with D perhaps TRBD1 (5 bases). The V gene lost 3 bases and the J gene lost 2 bases, with 17 bases spanning the gap. Germline V gene sequence: CDR1 SGHVS, CDR2 FNYEAQ. The CDR3 totals 17 residues. CDR3 bases: TGTGCCAGCAGCTTGGGCTCTAGGGGCAAGGCCTACAATGAGCAGTTCTTC. This gives the protein CASSLGSRGKAYNEQFF.

The CDR3 sequence is CASSIKGPYEQYF. The CDR3 coding sequence is TGTGCCAGTAGTATTAAGGGGCCCTACGAGCAGTACTTC. The chain links TRBV19 to TRBJ2-7; possible D gene TRBD1, 5 bases. The ends were cut back, 3 bases at V and 2 bases at J, with 8 bases in the middle. In germline, CDR1 is LNHDA, CDR2 SQIVND (reference sequence). The CDR3 extends over 13 amino acids.

V gene TRBV28 combines with J gene TRBJ2-2; the D gene is possibly TRBD2 (6 bases). V was cut by 6 bases and J by 6 bases, with 11 bases left in between. CDR3 size: 13 residues. Germline V gives CDR1 MDHEN, CDR2 SYDVKM. CDR3 bases: TGTGCCAGCAGATCCGGGGGAGCCGGGGAGCTGTTTTTT. Its translation is CASRSGGAGELFF.

The chain is built from TRBV11-2 and TRBJ2-4; 10 bases are a match to TRBD1. Germline V CDR1 and CDR2: SGHAT, FQNNGV. The CDR3 loop spans 14 amino acids. V lost 1 base, J lost 14 bases, and 8 bases stayed unmatched. The CDR3 loop reads CASSLGRDRGVEYF. CDR3 DNA: TGTGCCAGCAGCTTAGGCCGGGACAGGGGCGTGGAGTACTTC.

The J gene is TRBJ2-7, the V gene TRBV14, with TRBD1 matching 7 bases. The V gene end was trimmed by 1 base and the J gene end by 4 bases; junction bases not matched to a gene: 19. CDR3 size: 19 residues. Germline V gene data show CDR1 as SGHDN and CDR2 as FVKESK. The CDR3 DNA is TGTGCCAGCAGCCAAGCCGACAGGGAAAAGGATTTGCGAACTTACGAGCAGTACTTC. It is translated as CASSQADREKDLRTYEQYF.

V gene TRBV4-3 combines with J gene TRBJ1-1; D gene unclear. Germline assignment: CDR1 LGHNA and CDR2 YSLEER. This CDR3 contains 15 residues. Trimming took off 4 bases at V and 0 bases at J, with 12 bases between the two ends. The CDR3 spells CASSPPGRMNTEAFF. The CDR3 region has the DNA TGCGCCAGCAGCCCCCCGGGGAGGATGAACACTGAAGCTTTCTTT.

This chain links TRBV28 with TRBJ2-7; 11 bases map to TRBD2. CDR3 length equals 16 residues. CDR1 MDHEN and CDR2 SYDVKM come from the germline V gene. Trimming took 5 bases from V and 2 from J; bases not matched to a gene: 8. The CDR3: CASSPRGSGRAYEQYF. As DNA, the CDR3 is TGTGCCAGCAGTCCTCGAGGTAGCGGGAGGGCCTACGAGCAGTACTTC. The full variable domain, completed using reference TRBV28 and TRBJ2-7, is DVKVTQSSRYLVKRTGEKVFLECVQDMDHENMFWYRQDPGLGLRLIYFSYDVKMKEKGDIPEGYSVSREKKERFSLILESASTNQTSMYLCASSPRGSGRAYEQYFGPGTRLTVT.

V gene TRBV6-6 combines with J gene TRBJ1-5; 10 bases are shared with TRBD1. Germline CDR1 is MNHNY and CDR2 is SVGAGI (reference sequence). V lost 4 bases, J lost 6 bases, and 9 bases stayed unmatched. The CDR3 is made up of 16 amino acids. This chain's CDR3 is CASSSTTGGISQPQHF. Here the CDR3 DNA reads TGTGCCAGCAGTTCAACGACAGGGGGCATAAGTCAGCCCCAGCATTTT.

The J gene is TRBJ1-6, the V gene TRBV28; D uncertain. Trimming cost V 7 bases and J 5 bases, with 3 bases left between them. Germline V lookup: CDR1 MDHEN, CDR2 SYDVKM. The CDR3 runs to 11 residues. The CDR3 here is CASTDNSPLHF. CDR3 in DNA: TGTGCCAGCACCGATAATTCACCCCTCCACTTT.

The rearrangement joins TRBV5-1 to TRBJ2-7, with 10 bases that match TRBD1. The germline V gene encodes CDR1 SGHRS and CDR2 YFSETQ. The V segment lost 5 bases and the J segment 0 bases; nucleotides outside the gene matches: 5. The CDR3 has 15 amino acids. The CDR3 here is CASRAGTGDSYEQYF. DNA of the CDR3: TGCGCCAGCAGGGCCGGGACAGGGGACTCCTACGAGCAGTACTTC.

A few counts support this clone. The genes are TRBV27 and TRBJ2-7; D remains unclear. The CDR3 length is 12 residues. Trimming took 4 bases from V and 3 from J, leaving 7 bases between them. Germline values: CDR1 MNHEY, CDR2 SMNVEV (reference sequence). In DNA, the CDR3 is TGTGCCAGCAGTTCAAAAAACTACGAGCAGTACTTC. Translated, it gives CASSSKNYEQYF.

In its sample, this clone was seen once. The rearrangement links TRBV4-1 to TRBJ2-2, with 8 bases aligning to TRBD2. The CDR3 covers 15 residues. After removal of 5 bases from V and 5 bases from J, the junction contained 7 bases not matched to a gene. Per germline, CDR1 MGHRA and CDR2 YSYEKL. CDR3: CASSDPGLVTGELFF. In DNA, the CDR3 is TGCGCCAGCAGCGACCCGGGACTAGTGACCGGGGAGCTGTTTTTT.

V usage is TRBV23-1 and J usage is TRBJ2-7; D ambiguous. TRBV23-1 is designated an ORF whose function remains uncertain. Trimming removed 9 bases at V and 0 bases at J, with 18 bases between. The CDR3 is made up of 15 amino acids. CDR3 loop: CASTSPQTCSYEQYF. CDR3 DNA: TGCGCCAGTACCTCTCCCCAGACATGCTCCTACGAGCAGTACTTC.

The chain has TRBV28 and TRBJ1-5; D gene unclear. V lost 7 bases and J lost 6, with 13 bases in between. The CDR3 has 13 amino acids. CDR1 MDHEN and CDR2 SYDVKM come from the germline V gene. This CDR3 is CASTLSAGQPQHF. For the CDR3, the DNA is TGTGCCAGCACCCTTAGCGCCGGTCAGCCCCAGCATTTT.

The chain employs TRBV28 and TRBJ2-7; 9 bases fit TRBD2. The junction had 4 bases not matched to a gene; V was cut back by 3 bases and J by 1 base. From germline, CDR1 is MDHEN and CDR2 SYDVKM. CDR3 size: 15 residues. The CDR3 region is CASSFAGLASYEQYF. The CDR3 DNA is TGTGCCAGCAGTTTCGCCGGACTAGCGTCCTACGAGCAGTACTTC.

V usage is TRBV6-1 and J usage is TRBJ1-5; 10 positions match TRBD1. V gave up 5 bases and J gave up 5 bases; unmatched junction bases: 6. Germline assignment: CDR1 MNHNS and CDR2 SASEGT. The CDR3 runs 15 residues. The CDR3 DNA follows: TGTGCCAGCAGTACCCGGGACAGGGGATATCAGCCCCAGCATTTT. It codes for CASSTRDRGYQPQHF.

V is TRBV29-1 and J is TRBJ2-1; 7 bases line up with TRBD1. The germline V gene has CDR1 SQVTM and CDR2 ANQGSEA. The CDR3 has 15 amino acids. Trimming cost V 8 bases and J 4 bases; bases outside gene matches: 14. CDR3 in amino acids: CSIQAPGQRYNEQFF. The CDR3 coding sequence is TGCAGCATCCAAGCTCCGGGACAGCGGTACAATGAGCAGTTCTTC.

The genes are TRBV28 and TRBJ2-1; 11 nucleotides match TRBD2. CDR1 is MDHEN, CDR2 SYDVKM, per germline. CDR3 length: 15 residues. The ends lost 6 bases at V and 4 bases at J; junction bases unmatched: 5. This CDR3 is CASRTRLAGYNEQFF. The CDR3 nucleotides read TGTGCCAGCAGAACCCGACTAGCGGGGTACAATGAGCAGTTCTTC. The whole variable domain, remainder taken from reference TRBV28 and TRBJ2-1, is DVKVTQSSRYLVKRTGEKVFLECVQDMDHENMFWYRQDPGLGLRLIYFSYDVKMKEKGDIPEGYSVSREKKERFSLILESASTNQTSMYLCASRTRLAGYNEQFFGPGTRLTVL.

The chain recombines TRBV25-1 with TRBJ2-3; D remains unclear. This CDR3 region has 13 residues. The V end lost 3 bases, the J end lost 4 bases, and 8 bases lay between the germline ends. Germline CDR1 reads MGHDK; CDR2 reads SYGVNS. Here the CDR3 reads CASSERSSDTQYF. The DNA of the CDR3 is TGTGCCAGCAGTGAGAGGTCGTCAGATACGCAGTATTTT.

The V call is TRBV7-2, the J call TRBJ1-1; 7 bases are a match to TRBD1. The CDR3 consists of 13 residues. V lost 3 bases, J lost 5 bases, and 3 bases stayed unmatched. Germline V gene data show CDR1 as SGHTA and CDR2 as FQGNSA. Here the CDR3 DNA reads TGTGCCAGCAGCTTGACAGGGAAGACTGAAGCTTTCTTT. Residues: CASSLTGKTEAFF.

The gene calls are TRBV11-3 and TRBJ1-4; D is possibly TRBD1 (5 bases). Trimming took off 3 bases at V and 7 bases at J, with 9 bases between the two ends. Germline CDR1 SGHNT, CDR2 YENEEA. This CDR3 contains 13 residues. The CDR3 DNA is TGTGCCAGCAGCTTTGGGGGGATTGAAAAACTGTTTTTT. This sequence encodes CASSFGGIEKLFF.